The 2 T cell receptor beta chains below come from one sample, sequenced in a study of blood T cell repertoires in COVID-19. Sequencing used immunoSEQ multiplex PCR; TCRdb keeps in-frame clones, though not all of them. In the table there are hundreds of thousands of clones, nearly 90% of which are singletons. Sequenced: peripheral blood. The source of these receptors is a woman under 40 with COVID-19, enrolled during active disease.

This chain connects TRBV2 to TRBJ1-3, with TRBD1 as a possible D gene (6 bases). The CDR3 contains 15 residues. Germline V gene lookup returns CDR1 SNHLY and CDR2 FYNNEI. Trimming took off 4 bases at V and 4 bases at J, with 14 bases between the two ends. CDR3 DNA: TGTGCCAGCAGTGGCCAGGGGATGTTCGGAAACACCATATATTTT. It specifies CASSGQGMFGNTIYF.

The rearrangement joins TRBV27 to TRBJ1-2; 8 bases map to TRBD1. V shed 9 bases and J 2 bases; nucleotides not matched to a gene: 5. Germline loops: CDR1 MNHEY, CDR2 SMNVEV (reference sequence). The CDR3 spans 13 residues. CDR3 sequence reads: CASWTGKNYGYTF. CDR3 DNA sequence: TGTGCCAGTTGGACAGGGAAGAACTATGGCTACACCTTC.